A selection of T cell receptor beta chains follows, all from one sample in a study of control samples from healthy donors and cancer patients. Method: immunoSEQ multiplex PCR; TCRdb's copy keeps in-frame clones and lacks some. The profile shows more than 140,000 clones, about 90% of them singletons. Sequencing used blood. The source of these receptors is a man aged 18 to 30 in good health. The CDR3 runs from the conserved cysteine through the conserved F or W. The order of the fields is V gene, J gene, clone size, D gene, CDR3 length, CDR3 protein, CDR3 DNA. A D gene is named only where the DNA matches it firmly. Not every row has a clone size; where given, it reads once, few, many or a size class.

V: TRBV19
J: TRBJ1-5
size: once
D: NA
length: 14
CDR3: CASSIEGNNQPQHF
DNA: TGTGCCAGTAGTATAGAAGGGAACAATCAGCCCCAGCATTTT

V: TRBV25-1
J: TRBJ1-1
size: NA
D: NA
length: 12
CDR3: CASSGDSQDAFF
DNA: TGTGCCAGCAGTGGAGACAGCCAGGACGCTTTCTTT

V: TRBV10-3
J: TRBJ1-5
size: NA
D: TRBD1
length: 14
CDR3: CAISDSGGSQPQHF
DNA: TGTGCCATCAGTGACTCAGGGGGGAGTCAGCCCCAGCATTTT

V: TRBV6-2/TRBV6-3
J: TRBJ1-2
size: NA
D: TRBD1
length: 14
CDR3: CASSYGDRVDGYTF
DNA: TGTGCCAGCAGTTACGGGGACAGGGTGGATGGCTACACCTTC

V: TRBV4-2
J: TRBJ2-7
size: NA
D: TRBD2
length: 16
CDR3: CASSQDASGFSYEQYF
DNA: TGTGCCAGCAGCCAAGATGCTAGCGGATTTTCCTACGAGCAGTACTTC

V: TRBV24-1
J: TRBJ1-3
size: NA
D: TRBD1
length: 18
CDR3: CATSDRSGQRESGNTIYF
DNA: TGTGCCACCAGTGACCGATCGGGACAGAGAGAGTCCGGAAACACCATATATTTT

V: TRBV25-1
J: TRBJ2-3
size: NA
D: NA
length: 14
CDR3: CASSELTNTDTQYF
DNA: TGTGCCAGCAGTGAATTGACAAATACGGATACGCAGTATTTT

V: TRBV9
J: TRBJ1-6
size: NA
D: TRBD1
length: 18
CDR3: CASSVRTGESGYNSPLHF
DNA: TGTGCCAGCAGCGTGAGGACAGGGGAATCCGGATATAATTCACCCCTCCACTTT

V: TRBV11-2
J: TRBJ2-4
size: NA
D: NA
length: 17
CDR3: CASSLGTGSFDKNIQYF
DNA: TGTGCCAGCAGCTTAGGGACCGGTTCGTTTGACAAAAACATTCAGTACTTC

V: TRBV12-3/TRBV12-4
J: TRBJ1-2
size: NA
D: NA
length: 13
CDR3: CASSFGSNYGYTF
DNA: TGTGCCAGCAGTTTCGGCAGTAACTATGGCTACACCTTC

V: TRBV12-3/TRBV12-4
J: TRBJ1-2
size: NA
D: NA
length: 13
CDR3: CASSQTPNYGYTF
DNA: TGTGCCAGCAGCCAAACACCGAACTATGGCTACACCTTC

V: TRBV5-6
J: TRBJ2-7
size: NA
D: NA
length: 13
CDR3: CASSLVEGYEQYF
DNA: TGTGCCAGCAGCTTGGTCGAGGGATACGAGCAGTACTTC

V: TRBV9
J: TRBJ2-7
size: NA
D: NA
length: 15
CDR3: CASSVEDYFSYEQYF
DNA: TGTGCCAGCAGCGTAGAAGATTATTTCTCCTACGAGCAGTACTTC

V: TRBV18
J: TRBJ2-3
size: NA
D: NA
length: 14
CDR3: CASSPPASKDTQYF
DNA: TGTGCCAGCTCACCCCCGGCGTCTAAAGATACGCAGTATTTT

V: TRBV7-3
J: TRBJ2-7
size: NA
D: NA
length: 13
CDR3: CASSFLDRYEQYF
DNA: TGTGCCAGCAGCTTCCTGGATCGCTACGAGCAGTACTTC

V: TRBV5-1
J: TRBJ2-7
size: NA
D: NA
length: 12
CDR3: CASSVDSYEQYF
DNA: TGCGCCAGCAGCGTTGACAGCTACGAGCAGTACTTC

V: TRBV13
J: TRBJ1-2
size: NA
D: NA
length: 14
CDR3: CASSGDTIRYGYTF
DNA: TGTGCCAGCAGCGGGGACACGATCCGGTATGGCTACACCTTC

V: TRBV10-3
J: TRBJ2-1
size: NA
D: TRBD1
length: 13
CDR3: CAIGRQGGNEQFF
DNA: TGTGCCATCGGAAGACAGGGTGGCAATGAGCAGTTCTTC

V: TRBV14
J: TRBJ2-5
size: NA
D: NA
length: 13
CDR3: CASSQFTSETQYF
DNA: TGTGCCAGCAGCCAATTTACTTCGGAGACCCAGTACTTC

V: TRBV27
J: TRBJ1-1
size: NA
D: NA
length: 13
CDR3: CASSFGQNTEAFF
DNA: TGTGCCAGCAGTTTTGGACAGAACACTGAAGCTTTCTTT

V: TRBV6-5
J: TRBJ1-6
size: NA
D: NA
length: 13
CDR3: CASSRGGNSPLHF
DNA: TGTGCCAGCAGCCGGGGGGGTAATTCACCCCTCCACTTT

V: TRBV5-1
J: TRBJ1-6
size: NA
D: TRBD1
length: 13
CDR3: CASGQGDNSPLHF
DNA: TGCGCCAGCGGGCAGGGGGACAATTCACCCCTCCACTTT

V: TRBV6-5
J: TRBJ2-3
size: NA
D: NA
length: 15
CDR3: CASRGTALSTDTQYF
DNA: TGTGCCAGCAGGGGTACGGCACTGAGCACAGATACGCAGTATTTT

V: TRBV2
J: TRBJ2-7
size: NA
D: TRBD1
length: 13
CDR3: CASSAGQGAEQYF
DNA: TGTGCCAGCAGTGCGGGACAGGGGGCGGAGCAGTACTTC

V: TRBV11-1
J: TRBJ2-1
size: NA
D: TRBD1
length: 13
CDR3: CASSFAGGNEQFF
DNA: TGTGCCAGCAGCTTTGCAGGGGGAAATGAGCAGTTCTTC

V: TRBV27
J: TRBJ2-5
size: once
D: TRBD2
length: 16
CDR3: CASRLAGGPLGAAQYF
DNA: TGTGCCAGCAGACTAGCGGGGGGGCCGTTAGGCGCGGCCCAGTACTTC

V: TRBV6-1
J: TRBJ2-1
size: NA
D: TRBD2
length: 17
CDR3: CASSEAIGLARGSEQFF
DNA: TGTGCCAGCAGTGAAGCGATTGGACTAGCGAGGGGTTCGGAGCAGTTCTTC

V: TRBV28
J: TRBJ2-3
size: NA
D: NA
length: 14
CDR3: CASSFHTSTDTQYF
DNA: TGTGCCAGCAGTTTTCACACTAGCACAGATACGCAGTATTTT

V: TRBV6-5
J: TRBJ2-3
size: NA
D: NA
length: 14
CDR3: CASIKRGLTDTQYF
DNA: TGTGCCAGCATTAAAAGGGGCCTGACAGATACGCAGTATTTT

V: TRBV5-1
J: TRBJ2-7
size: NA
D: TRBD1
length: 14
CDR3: CASSSDRGSYEQYF
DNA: TGCGCCAGCAGCTCGGACAGGGGATCCTACGAGCAGTACTTC

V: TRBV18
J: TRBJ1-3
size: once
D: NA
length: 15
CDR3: CASSPQKGSGNTIYF
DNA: TGTGCCAGCTCACCGCAAAAGGGCTCTGGAAACACCATATATTTT

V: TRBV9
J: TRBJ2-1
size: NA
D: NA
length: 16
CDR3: CASSALGRSSYNEQFF
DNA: TGTGCCAGCAGCGCATTGGGACGGAGCTCCTACAATGAGCAGTTCTTC

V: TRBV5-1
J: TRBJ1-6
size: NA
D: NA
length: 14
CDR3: CASSLGGPNSPLHF
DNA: TGCGCCAGCAGCTTGGGGGGACCCAATTCACCCCTCCACTTT

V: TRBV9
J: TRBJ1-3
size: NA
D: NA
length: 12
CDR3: CASSAQGGTIYF
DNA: TGTGCCAGCAGCGCTCAGGGTGGCACCATATATTTT

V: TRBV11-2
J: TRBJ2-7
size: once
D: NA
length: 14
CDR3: CASSLDASSYEQYF
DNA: TGTGCCAGCAGCTTGGACGCCAGCTCCTACGAGCAGTACTTC

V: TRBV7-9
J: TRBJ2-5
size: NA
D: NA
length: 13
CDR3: CASSFVLGETQYF
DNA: TGTGCCAGCAGCTTTGTGTTAGGGGAGACCCAGTACTTC

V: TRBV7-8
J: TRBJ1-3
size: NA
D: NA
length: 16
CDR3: CASSRGWGRSGNTIYF
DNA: TGTGCCAGCAGCCGCGGGTGGGGGAGGTCTGGAAACACCATATATTTT